The T cell receptor (beta chain) under discussion was sequenced for a study of PD-1 blockade in classical Hodgkin lymphoma. Study outcomes and limitations: The study found that TCR diversity rose significantly by C4D1 in CD4+ but not CD8+ cells. Newly diagnosed patients reportedly had lower baseline TCR diversity than healthy donors. The study found complete responders had baseline diversity similar to newly diagnosed patients.

Details on this clone: As yet, its antigen is unknown.

Germline-derived CDR1 and CDR2 are SGHAT and FQNNGV. With 3 bases clipped from V and 5 bases from J, the junction kept 7 bases outside the gene matches. There are 14 residues in the CDR3. Sample time point: cycle 4 day 1 (C4D1), after 6 weeks of nivolumab. Relapse after autologous stem cell transplantation occurred in every patient, and brentuximab vedotin exposure varied. Patients reached a best response of complete response, partial response or progressive disease. Sequencing was performed with immunoSEQ multiplex PCR; in TCRdb, only in-frame clones are kept and a portion is missing. This table has around 60,000 clones, 85% to 95% appearing once.

The chain has TRBV11-2 and TRBJ2-7; 7 bases are shared with TRBD2. This TCR came from a human donor with classical Hodgkin lymphoma. The sequencing used peripheral blood mononuclear cells (PBMCs), collected before the fourth cycle of nivolumab. CDR3 bases: TGTGCCAGCAGCTTGAGGTGGGAGGGCCACGAGCAGTACTTC. Protein product: CASSLRWEGHEQYF. The variable domain in full, completed from reference TRBV11-2 and TRBJ2-7, reads EAGVAQSPRYKIIEKRQSVAFWCNPISGHATLYWYQQILGQGPKLLIQFQNNGVVDDSQLPKDRFSAERLKGVDSTLKIQPAKLEDSAVYLCASSLRWEGHEQYFGPGTRLTVT.